The T cell receptor beta chain under discussion was sequenced for a study of blood T cells in healthy people across ages. Findings and limits, study-wide: The authors considered diversity estimates from one million T cells to be underestimates. With age, beta diversity per million T cells declined roughly linearly, significantly by roughly 40.

Concerning this clonotype: Its antigen is not identified.

This CDR3 is built from 18 residues. Germline V gene sequence: CDR1 MNHEY, CDR2 SVGAGI. With V trimmed by 2 bases and J by 1 base, 4 bases remained unmatched. Then a second PCR, running about 6 to 11 cycles, was carried out with a sample-barcoded 5' primer and a J-beta primer mix. From the 5' RACE reads, TCRdb called clonotypes with MiXCR, one entry per CDR3 protein. The sample shows 650,000 to 800,000 distinct CDR3 sequences, over 40% of them seen only once. There were healthy Caucasian individuals from Russia, aged about 6 to 95, serving as donors. This sequence joins TRBV6-5 and TRBJ2-3, with 15 bases matching TRBD2. The TCR was taken from a woman aged 80 or older in good health. Sequencing was done on a sample of blood. In nucleotides, the CDR3 is TGTGCCAGCAGTTACGGACTAGCGGGGGGGCCGGGCACAGATACGCAGTATTTT. Its translation: CASSYGLAGGPGTDTQYF.